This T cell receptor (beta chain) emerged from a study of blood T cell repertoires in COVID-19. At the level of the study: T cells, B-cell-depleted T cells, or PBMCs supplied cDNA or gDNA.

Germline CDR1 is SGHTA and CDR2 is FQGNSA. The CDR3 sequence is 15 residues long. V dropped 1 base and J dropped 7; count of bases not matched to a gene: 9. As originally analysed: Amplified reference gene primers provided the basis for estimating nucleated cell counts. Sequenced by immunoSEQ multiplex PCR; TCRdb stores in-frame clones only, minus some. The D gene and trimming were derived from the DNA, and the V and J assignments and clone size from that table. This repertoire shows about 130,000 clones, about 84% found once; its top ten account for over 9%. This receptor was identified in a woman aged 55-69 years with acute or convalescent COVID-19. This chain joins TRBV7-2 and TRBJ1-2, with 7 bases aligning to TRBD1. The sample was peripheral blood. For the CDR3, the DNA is TGTGCCAGCAGCTTAGACTTGCCAGGGGGAGGTGGCTACACCTTC. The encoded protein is CASSLDLPGGGGYTF.